The clone carrying this T cell receptor beta chain was picked up a small number of times. The source of the sample is a study of T cell responses to AZD1222 COVID-19 vaccine. Study in general: Pooling covered second doses at about 4 or about 12 weeks.

CDR1 LGHDT and CDR2 YNNKEL come from the germline V gene (reference sequence). Trimming stripped 5 bases from V and 6 bases from J, with 13 bases between. The CDR3 spans 13 residues. Some clones are missing from TCRdb's copy, which holds only in-frame ones; the method was immunoSEQ multiplex PCR. Here the sample spans about 100,000 clones, around 90% being singletons. The V gene is TRBV3-1 (or the pseudogene TRBV3-2), the J gene TRBJ1-2; D may be TRBD1 (5 bases). This TCR derives from an adult in good health. The source was peripheral blood, collected on day 0 of AZD1222 vaccination. CDR3 residues: CASSERGGNGYTF. The CDR3 nucleotides read TGTGCCAGCAGCGAAAGGGGTGGGAATGGCTACACCTTC.